Presented here are 23 T cell receptor beta chains from one specimen sequenced in a study of Graves' ophthalmopathy and Graves' hyperthyroidism. RNA transcripts served as template for amplifying TCR beta CDR3 sequences. HTBI-primed first-round RT-PCR preceded second-round multiplex PCR. Via MiXCR, TCRdb re-called the multiplex PCR reads, giving one row per CDR3 protein. The repertoire has roughly 160,000 distinct CDR3 sequences, about 40% of them found once; the top ten carry around 5.8%. What was sequenced was peripheral blood. These receptors were collected from a woman between 35 and 50 years old with Graves' ophthalmopathy.

The chain carries TRBV14 and TRBJ1-2; 8 positions match TRBD1. This CDR3 has 14 residues. Losses at the gene ends were 6 bases for V and 6 bases for J; bases not matched to a gene: 9. CDR1 SGHDN and CDR2 FVKESK come from the germline V gene. CDR3 sequence (DNA): TGTGCCAGCAGTTTTTCAGGGGGCGCAAATGGCTACACCTTC. It is translated as CASSFSGGANGYTF. Together with reference TRBV14 and TRBJ1-2, the CDR3 gives the full variable domain: EAGVTQFPSHSVIEKGQTVTLRCDPISGHDNLYWYRRVMGKEIKFLLHFVKESKQDESGMPNNRFLAERTGGTYSTLKVQPAELEDSGVYFCASSFSGGANGYTFGSGTRLTVV.

V usage is TRBV29-1 and J usage is TRBJ1-2; 12 nucleotides line up with TRBD1. This CDR3 is built from 13 residues. J lost 5 bases, V lost 6 bases, and 4 bases had no gene match. Germline V gene sequence: CDR1 SQVTM, CDR2 ANQGSEA. CDR3 nucleotides: TGCAGCGTCCGGGACAGGGGGCTATATGGCTACACCTTC. Its translation is CSVRDRGLYGYTF.

This clonotype was found many times. V and J are TRBV9 and TRBJ1-1, with 7 bases lining up with TRBD1. The CDR3 runs to 14 residues. The germline gives CDR1 SGDLS, CDR2 YYNGEE. V was clipped by 3 bases and J by 0 bases; unmatched bases: 2. The CDR3 coding sequence is TGTGCCAGCAGCGCGACAGGGATGAACACTGAAGCTTTCTTT. Translation gives CASSATGMNTEAFF. The variable domain in full, with the rest retrieved from reference TRBV9 and TRBJ1-1, is DSGVTQTPKHLITATGQRVTLRCSPRSGDLSVYWYQQSLDQGLQFLIQYYNGEERAKGNILERFSAQQFPDLHSELNLSSLELGDSALYFCASSATGMNTEAFFGQGTRLTVV.

The table lists this clonotype with many counts. The chain couples TRBV6-1 to TRBJ2-2; the match to TRBD1 covers 11 bases. Germline assignment: CDR1 MNHNS and CDR2 SASEGT. The V and J ends lost 3 bases and 6 bases, in that order; junction bases with no gene match: 3. This CDR3 is 15 amino acids long. Written as DNA, the CDR3 is TGTGCCAGCAGTGACCCGGGACAGGGGGCCGGGGAGCTGTTTTTT. Translating it yields CASSDPGQGAGELFF.

Ten or more counts support this clonotype. This chain joins TRBV20-1 and TRBJ1-2, with D possibly matching TRBD1 (5 bases). V was cut by 5 bases and J by 4 bases, with 11 bases left in between. Germline V lookup: CDR1 DFQATT, CDR2 SNEGSKA (reference sequence). This CDR3 has 12 amino acids. CDR3 in amino acids: CSAGGGIYGYTF. In DNA form, the CDR3 reads TGCAGTGCTGGGGGGGGGATCTATGGCTACACCTTC.

This clonotype came up many times. This rearrangement joins TRBV30 to TRBJ2-7, with D tentatively TRBD2 (6 bases). V dropped 4 bases and J dropped 6 bases, with 13 bases sitting between them. This CDR3 has 12 residues. Germline loops: CDR1 GTSNPN, CDR2 SVGIG (reference sequence). The CDR3: CAWTSSGVEQYF. DNA for the CDR3: TGTGCCTGGACTAGTTCGGGAGTCGAGCAGTACTTC.

This clonotype was counted ten times or more. The gene calls are TRBV19 and TRBJ2-2; D unclear. Trimming left V 1 base short and J 0 bases short, with 9 bases between. Germline V gene lookup returns CDR1 LNHDA and CDR2 SQIVND (reference sequence). This CDR3 has 16 residues. The CDR3 sequence is CASSIGDISNTGELFF. The CDR3 DNA reads as TGTGCCAGTAGTATAGGAGACATTTCGAACACCGGGGAGCTGTTTTTT.

This clonotype has at least ten counts. This sequence joins TRBV13 and TRBJ1-5; no clear D gene. V dropped 5 bases and J dropped 1 base, with 12 bases sitting between them. Per germline, CDR1 PRHDT and CDR2 FYEKMQ (reference sequence). The CDR3 consists of 15 residues. CDR3 sequence: CASSRAQWSNQPQHF. CDR3 in DNA: TGTGCCAGCAGCCGAGCGCAGTGGAGCAATCAGCCCCAGCATTTT. Using reference TRBV13 and TRBJ1-5 for the parts outside the CDR3, the full variable domain is AAGVIQSPRHLIKEKRETATLKCYPIPRHDTVYWYQQGPGQDPQFLISFYEKMQSDKGSIPDRFSAQQFSDYHSELNMSSLELGDSALYFCASSRAQWSNQPQHFGDGTRLSIL.

This clonotype was observed at least ten times. The chain has TRBV19 and TRBJ1-1; D gene uncertain. V was cut by 5 bases and J by 5 bases, with 15 bases left in between. CDR3 size: 14 residues. Germline V gives CDR1 LNHDA, CDR2 SQIVND (reference sequence). CDR3 sequence (DNA): TGTGCCAGTAGTCCCCCCCCACCCGTGACTGAAGCTTTCTTT. This encodes CASSPPPPVTEAFF.

This clonotype was recorded many times. This chain links TRBV6-5 with TRBJ2-7; the match to TRBD1 covers 7 bases. Germline V gene sequence: CDR1 MNHEY, CDR2 SVGAGI. The V and J ends lost 2 bases and 6 bases, in that order; junction bases with no gene match: 10. This CDR3 has 15 amino acids. The CDR3 DNA follows: TGTGCCAGCAGTTACAAGGGACAGTTTTCTGGCGAGCAGTACTTC. Amino acids: CASSYKGQFSGEQYF.

This clonotype showed up many times. This rearrangement joins TRBV6-6 to TRBJ2-7; D gene ambiguous. Per the germline V gene, CDR1 is MNHNY and CDR2 is SVGAGI (reference sequence). V lost 4 bases and J lost 2, with 6 bases in between. This CDR3 has 12 amino acids. This chain's CDR3 is CASSWGTYEQYF. The CDR3 DNA is TGTGCCAGCAGTTGGGGTACCTACGAGCAGTACTTC.

This rearrangement joins TRBV29-1 to TRBJ1-1; maybe TRBD1 (5 bases). The germline V gene encodes CDR1 SQVTM and CDR2 ANQGSEA. This CDR3 is built from 13 residues. Trimming removed 7 bases from V and 5 bases from J, with 17 bases in between. CDR3 sequence: CSGDSFFGTEAFF. CDR3 coding DNA: TGCAGCGGCGACAGTTTTTTTGGTACTGAAGCTTTCTTT.

This clonotype was recorded many times. J is TRBJ2-7 and V is TRBV4-3, with D uncertain. CDR3 size: 15 residues. The germline V and J ends were trimmed by 5 bases and 4 bases, with 18 bases remaining between them. CDR1 is LGHNA, CDR2 YSLEER, per germline. The CDR3, as DNA: TGCGCCAGCAGCAAGGTGGGTGAAGCGTTATACGAGCAGTACTTC. It codes for CASSKVGEALYEQYF.

This clonotype has more than one count but fewer than ten. This sequence joins TRBV20-1 and TRBJ2-2, with TRBD2 matching over 7 bases. Germline V gene sequence: CDR1 DFQATT, CDR2 SNEGSKA (reference sequence). This CDR3 region has 14 residues. V lost 4 bases, J lost 3 bases, and 5 bases stayed unmatched. This chain's CDR3 is CSANRDYHTGELFF. CDR3 DNA sequence: TGCAGTGCTAATAGGGACTATCACACCGGGGAGCTGTTTTTT.

This clonotype occurred many times. This sequence joins TRBV19 and TRBJ2-7; 7 bases line up with TRBD2. V was pared by 5 bases and J by 3 bases, with 10 bases of the junction left unmatched. CDR1 is LNHDA and CDR2 is SQIVND in the germline V gene (reference sequence). This CDR3 spans 15 amino acids. This CDR3 reads CASSHGGEPFYEQYF. Written as DNA, the CDR3 is TGTGCCAGTAGTCATGGGGGGGAGCCCTTCTACGAGCAGTACTTC.

V usage is TRBV6-1 and J usage is TRBJ1-1, with D perhaps matching TRBD1 (6 bases). This CDR3 has 13 residues. Germline V gene sequence: CDR1 MNHNS, CDR2 SASEGT. Trimming removed 6 bases from V and 2 bases from J, with 10 bases in between. The CDR3 sequence is CASRDSPNTEAFF. DNA of the CDR3: TGTGCCAGCAGGGACAGCCCAAACACTGAAGCTTTCTTT.

This clonotype was observed at least ten times. The chain combines TRBV7-2 with TRBJ1-5; 9 bases are a match to TRBD1. The V and J ends lost 5 bases and 2 bases, in that order; junction bases with no gene match: 4. CDR1 and CDR2 (germline): SGHTA, FQGNSA. The CDR3 loop spans 15 amino acids. CDR3 DNA: TGTGCCAGCAGCGACAGGGGGTCAGGCAATCAGCCCCAGCATTTT. Protein sequence: CASSDRGSGNQPQHF.

This clonotype has a count of ten or more. The rearrangement uses TRBV20-1 and TRBJ2-7, with 7 bases matching TRBD2. The trim removed 4 bases at V and 3 bases at J, leaving 3 bases unmatched. The germline gives CDR1 DFQATT, CDR2 SNEGSKA (reference sequence). The CDR3 is made up of 12 amino acids. The CDR3 spells CSATSGGYEQYF. The CDR3 DNA reads as TGCAGTGCTACTAGCGGCGGCTACGAGCAGTACTTC.

This chain links TRBV11-2 with TRBJ2-7; 13 nucleotides match TRBD2. The CDR3 extends over 16 amino acids. The V gene's germline CDR1 is SGHAT and CDR2 FQNNGV. V lost 5 bases, J lost 2 bases, and 6 bases stayed unmatched. CDR3 amino acids: CASSRGLAGSAYEQYF. CDR3 nucleotides: TGTGCCAGCAGCCGGGGACTAGCGGGATCCGCCTACGAGCAGTACTTC.

There are many counts of this clonotype. The gene calls are TRBV7-2 and TRBJ2-7, with 8 bases identical to TRBD2. Trimming cost V 0 bases and J 5 bases; bases outside gene matches: 9. Looked up from germline, CDR1 is SGHTA and CDR2 is FQGNSA. The CDR3 runs 16 residues. The CDR3, as DNA: TGTGCCAGCAGCTTAGCCGGGAGGGCCCGGGGAGACGAGCAGTACTTC. Its translation: CASSLAGRARGDEQYF.

This clonotype was observed at least ten times. V usage is TRBV2 and J usage is TRBJ1-5; no clear D gene. V lost 5 bases and J lost 6, with 11 bases in between. The germline V gene has CDR1 SNHLY and CDR2 FYNNEI. The CDR3 is 13 residues long. The CDR3 DNA follows: TGTGCCAGCAGTCCCGGGGATGGTCAGCCCCAGCATTTT. Its protein is CASSPGDGQPQHF.

V gene TRBV6-2 or TRBV6-3 combines with J gene TRBJ1-5; the match to TRBD1 covers 8 bases. The CDR3 spans 18 residues. V dropped 2 bases and J dropped 2; count of bases not matched to a gene: 11. Germline loops: CDR1 MNHEY, CDR2 SVGEGT. The CDR3, as DNA: TGTGCCAGCAGTTACACCCGACAGGGGCTGAGGGGCAATCAGCCCCAGCATTTT. Translated, it gives CASSYTRQGLRGNQPQHF.

This clonotype was counted at least ten times. This chain uses TRBV27 with TRBJ1-2, with D perhaps TRBD1 (6 bases). Looked up from germline, CDR1 is MNHEY and CDR2 is SMNVEV (reference sequence). The CDR3 length is 17 residues. Trimming took off 5 bases at V and 4 bases at J, with 23 bases between the two ends. CDR3 residues: CASSPTGGGRPGYGYTF. CDR3 coding DNA: TGTGCCAGCAGTCCGACCGGGGGCGGACGACCTGGCTATGGCTACACCTTC.